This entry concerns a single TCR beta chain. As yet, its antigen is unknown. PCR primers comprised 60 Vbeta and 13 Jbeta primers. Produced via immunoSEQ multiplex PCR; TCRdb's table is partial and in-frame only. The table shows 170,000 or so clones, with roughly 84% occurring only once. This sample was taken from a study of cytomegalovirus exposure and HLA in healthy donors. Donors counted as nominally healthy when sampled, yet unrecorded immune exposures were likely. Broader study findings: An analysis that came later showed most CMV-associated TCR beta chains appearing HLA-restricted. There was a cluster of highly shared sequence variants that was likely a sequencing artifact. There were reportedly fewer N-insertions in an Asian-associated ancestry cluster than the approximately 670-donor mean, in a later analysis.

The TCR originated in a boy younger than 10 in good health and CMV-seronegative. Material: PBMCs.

In DNA form, the CDR3 reads TGCGCCAGCAGCACCGACAGGGTTGGGACTGAAGCTTTCTTT. Amino acid sequence: CASSTDRVGTEAFF. This chain uses TRBV5-1 with TRBJ1-1; 7 bases are shared with TRBD1. V trimming: 4 bases; J trimming: 5 bases; junction bases outside the gene matches: 8. The CDR3 totals 14 residues. CDR1 and CDR2 (germline): SGHRS, YFSETQ.